This T cell receptor (beta chain) was observed in a study of blood T cells in healthy people across ages (dated by TCRdb to between 2014 and 2016). Regarding the research as a whole: In model experiments, template switching captured about one uniquely barcoded TCR beta cDNA molecule for every two T cells. The study measured age-related changes in TCR beta repertoire diversity using deep sequencing normalized with unique cDNA molecular identifiers. Four age groups were formed from the donors: young (average about 15 years), middle-aged (approximately 40), aged (about 62) and long-lived (about 75). For two donors (one aged 18 to 29 and one aged 80 or older), the study analyzed two additional independent replicas of 1 million unique cDNA reads from the same blood draw. What the research found in general, with its limitations: Because the CMV infection status of the donors was unknown, age-related changes in expanded clonotypes may potentially have been confounded. There was a strong correlation between observed TCR beta diversity and the percentage of naive T cells measured by flow cytometry. Compared with the aged group, more naive CD4+ T cells, fewer expanded clones and increased TCR diversity were shown by the long-lived group, suggesting age selection. Since profiling was done on bulk unsorted PBMCs, naive and antigen-experienced compartments could not be conclusively compared. Estimates of total diversity based on one million sequenced T cells were considered lower bounds and underestimates. Observed TCR beta diversity per million T cells fell roughly linearly with age, and a significant reduction was already apparent by age around 40.

On this clonotype itself: The antigen it binds to is not known. Base qualities are not at hand, and no much larger clone is one base apart.

Reading from cysteine to phenylalanine, the CDR3 counts 15 amino acids. Only CDR3 DNA remains: 45 bases, in frame from the first base. The germline V gene (reference sequence) supplies CDR1 DFQATT and CDR2 SNEGSKA. Unmatched junction bases come to 4, with V trimmed by 4 bases and J by 3 bases. Donors were about 36 systemically healthy Caucasian individuals from Russia aged roughly 6 to 90 years. Each donor gave 8 to 10 milliliters of peripheral blood, drawn into EDTA-treated Vacutainer tubes. Ficoll-Paque density-gradient centrifugation was used to isolate PBMCs, with at least 6.5 million per sample. Total RNA, at least 6 micrograms per sample, was extracted from PBMCs with Trizol reagent. The percentages of naive CD45RAhigh/CD27high T cells were determined by flow cytometry on a PBMC aliquot from every donor. Libraries were constructed by 5' RACE. The instrument was an Illumina HiSeq 2500. A second 7 to 11 cycle PCR used a sample-barcoded 5' primer and a J-beta primer mix. A template-switch 5' adaptor carrying 12 random nucleotides introduced a unique molecular identifier onto each TCR beta cDNA molecule. Each sample yielded at least 2.5 million CDR3-containing paired-end reads. First-strand cDNA synthesis was performed from all RNA using the Mint cDNA synthesis kit, with priming by a TRBC-specific oligonucleotide. Following uracil-DNA glycosylase treatment, all cDNA underwent a first 18-cycle PCR with the universal primers M1SS and BC2_uni_R. As for the original processing: Each sample was normalized by randomly selecting 1 million high-quality reads, each carrying a distinct molecular identifier. Instead of being binned into consensus sequences, reads with shared molecular identifiers were discarded. MiTCR, with a Q25 quality threshold and the strictest error-elimination algorithm, was used for CDR3 identification, clonotype clustering and error correction. A nonparametric unseen species model with Euler transformation was used to estimate lower-bound total TCR beta diversity. The raw public data were reprocessed by TCRdb itself: fastp quality trimming at Q25, MiXCR clonotype calling, in-frame beta chains only. Duplicate CDR3 protein sequences are folded into a single record with the most common DNA and genes. These V and J calls are TCRdb output, not the study's own analysis. The sample table holds 800,000 to 1,300,000 distinct CDR3 sequences, of which around 25% were seen once. The ten largest clones represent around 0.7% of the sample.

These same records also appear under a second study, on T cells of mothers and their children. As the second publication notes: Nine systemically healthy Caucasian individuals served as donors, namely three mothers together with their six children. cDNA synthesis consumed the entire amount of extracted RNA, loaded at around 1.5 ug RNA in each 15 ul reaction. In the second PCR, sample barcodes and 2-4 random nucleotides were introduced via the M1S primer. Each mother yielded over 8 million TCR beta CDR3 reads and each child roughly 2.9 million reads. Thymic selection similarly shapes TCR recombination output in related and unrelated pairs, with minor effect from inherited differences. Normalized repertoire overlap was always slightly but never significantly higher in related than unrelated mother-child pairs. Persistent microchimeric T cell clones were not detected, at a sensitivity of around 100 clones per million clonotypes. To look for features that set related mother-child pairs apart from unrelated individuals, the researchers ran deep NGS to compare the TCR beta repertoires of mothers and children. On average, the children were approximately 11 +/- 4 years old, while the mothers were 40 +/- 4 years old. Libraries were sequenced on Illumina HiSeq 2000 with 100+100 nt paired-end reads after adapter ligation with NEBNext reagents. Mother and child libraries were prepared a month apart and sequenced in separate runs to prevent cross-contamination. For each donor, between 500,000 and 2,000,000 distinct TCR beta clonotypes were identified. Naive TCR beta clonotypes were estimated from low-frequency clonotypes matched to each donor's FACS-determined naive share, without sorting.

The sequencing input was blood. In this chain, TRBV20-1 is recombined with TRBJ2-1, and 12 junction bases match TRBD2. This clonotype originated in a girl aged 2-10 years in good health. The DNA sequence is as follows: TGCAGTGCTACACTAGCGGGAGGAATCTACAATGAGCAGTTCTTC. Its coded protein is CSATLAGGIYNEQFF.